Listed below are T cell receptor beta chains from one sample, sequenced in a study of early T cells in non-severe SARS-CoV-2 infection. TCRdb processed the 5' RACE reads anew with MiXCR; each CDR3 protein has one entry. The data hold approximately 35,000 distinct CDR3 sequences, with around 6.8% observed a single time. Sequencing used whole blood, obtained at baseline. The receptor set was obtained from an adult who was a healthcare worker with PCR-confirmed SARS-CoV-2 infection or an uninfected control (not recorded which). CDR3s include the opening cysteine and the closing phenylalanine or tryptophan. A D gene is named only where the DNA matches it firmly. The size entry is marked missing in some rows and otherwise reads once, few, many or a size class.

clone size | J gene | D gene | V gene | CDR3 protein | CDR3 DNA
many | TRBJ2-7 | . | TRBV12-3/TRBV12-4 | CASSRTYNSYEQYF | TGTGCCAGCAGCCGCACGTATAACTCCTACGAGCAGTACTTC
many | TRBJ2-1 | . | TRBV28 | CASRTSSYNEQFF | TGTGCCAGCAGGACTAGCTCCTACAATGAGCAGTTCTTC
many | TRBJ2-5 | TRBD1 | TRBV20-1 | CSARDPQGALETQYF | TGCAGTGCTAGAGATCCCCAGGGGGCATTGGAGACCCAGTACTTC
many | TRBJ2-5 | TRBD2 | TRBV29-1 | CSVVTSGRGAETQYF | TGCAGCGTAGTAACTAGCGGGAGGGGGGCAGAGACCCAGTACTTC
few | TRBJ2-3 | TRBD2 | TRBV9 | CASSSGLAGGPGTDTQYF | TGTGCCAGCAGCAGCGGACTAGCGGGAGGGCCGGGCACAGATACGCAGTATTTT
few | TRBJ2-7 | . | TRBV12-3/TRBV12-4 | CASSLVSYEQYF | TGTGCCAGCTCCTTAGTCTCCTACGAGCAGTACTTC
medium-sized | TRBJ2-7 | . | TRBV5-1 | CASSLRAGGSDYEQYF | TGCGCCAGCAGCTTGAGGGCAGGGGGGTCGGACTACGAGCAGTACTTC
many | TRBJ2-1 | TRBD2 | TRBV10-3 | CAISESKGGRAYNEQFF | TGTGCCATCAGTGAGTCGAAGGGCGGGAGGGCCTACAATGAGCAGTTCTTC
few | TRBJ2-1 | TRBD2 | TRBV5-4 | CASSLWGLAGDNEQFF | TGTGCCAGCAGCTTGTGGGGACTAGCGGGAGACAATGAGCAGTTCTTC
. | TRBJ2-1 | TRBD2 | TRBV7-8 | CASSLESGKRGEQFF | TGTGCCAGCAGCTTAGAGAGCGGGAAGAGGGGTGAGCAGTTCTTC
few | TRBJ2-7 | . | TRBV7-2 | CASSRAKSTGSSYEQYF | TGTGCCAGCAGCCGGGCTAAATCGACAGGCAGCTCCTACGAGCAGTACTTC
. | TRBJ2-7 | . | TRBV20-1 | CSARAPGPSYEQYF | TGCAGTGCTAGAGCTCCGGGGCCCTCCTACGAGCAGTACTTC
many | TRBJ1-1 | TRBD1 | TRBV19 | CASTTGQGVSEAFF | TGTGCCAGTACCACGGGACAGGGAGTCTCTGAAGCTTTCTTT
many | TRBJ2-1 | . | TRBV4-3 | CASSQDYVYNEQFF | TGCGCCAGCAGCCAAGACTACGTTTACAATGAGCAGTTCTTC
many | TRBJ2-1 | . | TRBV12-3/TRBV12-4 | CASSLTGTQIHEQFF | TGTGCCAGCAGTCTAACCGGGACTCAAATCCATGAGCAGTTCTTC
many | TRBJ1-2 | . | TRBV12-3/TRBV12-4 | CASSGGHYGYTF | TGTGCCAGCAGCGGGGGACACTATGGCTACACCTTC
few | TRBJ2-5 | TRBD1 | TRBV4-2 | CASSQVSQGAGETQYF | TGTGCCAGCAGCCAAGTTTCACAGGGGGCAGGAGAGACCCAGTACTTC